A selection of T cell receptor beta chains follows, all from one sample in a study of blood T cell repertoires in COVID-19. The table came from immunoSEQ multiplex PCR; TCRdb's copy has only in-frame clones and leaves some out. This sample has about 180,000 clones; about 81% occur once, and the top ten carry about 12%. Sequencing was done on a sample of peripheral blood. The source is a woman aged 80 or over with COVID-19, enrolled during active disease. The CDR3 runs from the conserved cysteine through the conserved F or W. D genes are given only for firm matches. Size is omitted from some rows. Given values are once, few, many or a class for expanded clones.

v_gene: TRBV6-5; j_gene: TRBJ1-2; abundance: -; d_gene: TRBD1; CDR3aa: CATGRQGENYGYTF; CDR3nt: TGTGCCACCGGCCGGCAGGGGGAGAACTATGGCTACACCTTC
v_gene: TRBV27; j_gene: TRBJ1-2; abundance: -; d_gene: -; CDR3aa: CASSLAGQKKGGYTF; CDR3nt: TGTGCCAGCAGTTTAGCAGGGCAGAAGAAGGGTGGCTACACCTTC
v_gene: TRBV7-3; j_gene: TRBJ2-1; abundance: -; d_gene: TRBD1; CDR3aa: CASRLGGPGQSYNEQFF; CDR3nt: TGTGCCAGCAGGTTAGGCGGACCGGGACAGTCTTACAATGAGCAGTTCTTC
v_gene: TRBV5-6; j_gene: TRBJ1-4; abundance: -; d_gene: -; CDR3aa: CASSLAGIREKLFF; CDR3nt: TGTGCCAGCAGCTTGGCGGGGATTAGGGAAAAACTGTTTTTT
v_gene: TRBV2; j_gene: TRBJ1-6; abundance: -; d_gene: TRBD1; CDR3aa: CASSDIGTVNSPLHF; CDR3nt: TGTGCCAGCAGTGATATCGGGACAGTTAATTCACCCCTCCACTTT
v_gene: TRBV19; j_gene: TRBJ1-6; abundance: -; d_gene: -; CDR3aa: CASSQDRSNSPLHF; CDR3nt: TGTGCCAGTTCACAAGACAGGTCTAATTCACCCCTCCACTTT
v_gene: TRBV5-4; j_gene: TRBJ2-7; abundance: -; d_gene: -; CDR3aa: CASSLRETYEQYF; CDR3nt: TGTGCCAGCAGCTTAAGAGAGACCTACGAGCAGTACTTC
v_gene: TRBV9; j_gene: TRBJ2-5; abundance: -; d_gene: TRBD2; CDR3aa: CASSVGLAGGETQYF; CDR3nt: TGTGCCAGCAGCGTTGGACTAGCGGGAGGTGAGACCCAGTACTTC
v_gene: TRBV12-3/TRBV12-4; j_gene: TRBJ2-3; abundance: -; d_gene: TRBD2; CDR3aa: CASSQGLAHEQYF; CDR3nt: TGTGCCAGCAGTCAGGGACTAGCCCACGAGCAGTATTTT
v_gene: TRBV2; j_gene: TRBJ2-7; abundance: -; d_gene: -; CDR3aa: CASSVLQNYEQYF; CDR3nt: TGTGCCAGCAGTGTTCTCCAGAACTACGAGCAGTACTTC
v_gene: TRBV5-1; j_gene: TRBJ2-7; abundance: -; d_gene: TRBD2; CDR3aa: CASSPYLIGTSELYEQYF; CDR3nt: TGCGCCAGCAGCCCCTACTTAATCGGGACTAGCGAGTTATACGAGCAGTACTTC
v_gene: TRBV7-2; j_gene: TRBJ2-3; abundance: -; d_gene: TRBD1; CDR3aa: CASSLGTGLDTQYF; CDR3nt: TGTGCCAGCAGCTTAGGGACAGGGTTAGATACGCAGTATTTT
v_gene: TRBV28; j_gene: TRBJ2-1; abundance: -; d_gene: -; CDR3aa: CASTTQWGGNSYNEQFF; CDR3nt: TGTGCCAGCACCACACAATGGGGCGGAAACTCCTACAATGAGCAGTTCTTC
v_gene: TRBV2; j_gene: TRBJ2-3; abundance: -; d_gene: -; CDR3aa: CASTRTDTQYF; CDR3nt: TGTGCCAGCACGAGGACAGATACGCAGTATTTT
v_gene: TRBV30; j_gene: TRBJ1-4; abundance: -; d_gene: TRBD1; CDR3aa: CAWSAGQGVTNEKLFF; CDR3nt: TGTGCCTGGAGTGCCGGACAGGGGGTAACTAATGAAAAACTGTTTTTT
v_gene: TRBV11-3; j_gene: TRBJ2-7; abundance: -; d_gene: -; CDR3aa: CASSLAGLATYEQYF; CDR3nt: TGTGCCAGCAGCTTGGCCGGACTGGCGACCTACGAGCAGTACTTC
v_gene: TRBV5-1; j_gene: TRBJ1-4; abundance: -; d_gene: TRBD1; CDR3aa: CASSPGQGSFEKLFF; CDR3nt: TGCGCCAGCAGCCCCGGACAGGGATCCTTCGAAAAACTGTTTTTT
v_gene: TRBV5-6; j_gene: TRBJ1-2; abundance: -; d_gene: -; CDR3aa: CASSGAGNYGYTF; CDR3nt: TGTGCCAGCAGCGGGGCGGGGAACTATGGCTACACCTTC
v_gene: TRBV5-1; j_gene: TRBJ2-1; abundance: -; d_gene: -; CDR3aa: CASSQQDRTYNEQFF; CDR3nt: TGCGCCAGCAGCCAACAGGATCGGACCTACAATGAGCAGTTCTTC
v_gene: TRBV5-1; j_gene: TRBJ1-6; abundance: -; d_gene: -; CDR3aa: CASSRQSSYNSPLHF; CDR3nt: TGCGCCAGCAGCCGACAGAGCTCCTATAATTCACCCCTCCACTTT
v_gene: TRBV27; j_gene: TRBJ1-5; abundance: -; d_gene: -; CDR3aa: CASSQQGLYQPQHF; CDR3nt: TGTGCCAGCAGTCAGCAGGGACTCTATCAGCCCCAGCATTTT
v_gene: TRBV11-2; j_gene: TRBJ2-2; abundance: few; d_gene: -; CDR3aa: CASSRRDIYTGELFF; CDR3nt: TGTGCCAGCAGCCGCCGGGACATATACACCGGGGAGCTGTTTTTT
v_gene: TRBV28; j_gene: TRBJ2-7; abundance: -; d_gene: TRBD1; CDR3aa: CASRPRTGFSYEQYF; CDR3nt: TGTGCCAGCAGGCCTAGGACAGGGTTCTCCTACGAGCAGTACTTC
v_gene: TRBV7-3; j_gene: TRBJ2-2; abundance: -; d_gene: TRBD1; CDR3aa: CASSVTGTGGYTGELFF; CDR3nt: TGTGCCAGCAGCGTTACCGGGACAGGGGGCTATACCGGGGAGCTGTTTTTT
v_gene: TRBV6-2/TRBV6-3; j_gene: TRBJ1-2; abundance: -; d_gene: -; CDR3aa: CASSYLRGNTGYTF; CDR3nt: TGTGCCAGCAGTTACCTACGGGGGAACACGGGCTACACCTTC
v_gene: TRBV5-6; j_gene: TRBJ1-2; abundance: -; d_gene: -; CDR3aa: CASSLPRTTGYTF; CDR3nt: TGTGCCAGCAGCCTACCCCGGACAACTGGCTACACCTTC
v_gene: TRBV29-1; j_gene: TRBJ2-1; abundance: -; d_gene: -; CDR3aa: CSVEEGGDEQFF; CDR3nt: TGCAGCGTTGAAGAAGGCGGTGATGAGCAGTTCTTC
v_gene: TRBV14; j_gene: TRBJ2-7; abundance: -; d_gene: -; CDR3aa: CASSDRGEQYF; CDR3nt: TGTGCCAGCAGCGACCGGGGCGAGCAGTACTTC
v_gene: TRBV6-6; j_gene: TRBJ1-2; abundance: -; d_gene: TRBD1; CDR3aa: CASSSGQGHGYTF; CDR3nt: TGTGCCAGCAGTTCGGGACAGGGGCATGGCTACACCTTC
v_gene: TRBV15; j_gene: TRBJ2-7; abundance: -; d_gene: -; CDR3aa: CATSRSGLERAYEQYF; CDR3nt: TGTGCCACCAGCAGATCGGGACTCGAAAGGGCCTACGAGCAGTACTTC
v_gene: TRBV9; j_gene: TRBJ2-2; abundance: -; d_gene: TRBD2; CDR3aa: CASSAGGRGTGELFF; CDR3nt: TGTGCCAGCAGCGCGGGGGGGCGTGGCACCGGGGAGCTGTTTTTT
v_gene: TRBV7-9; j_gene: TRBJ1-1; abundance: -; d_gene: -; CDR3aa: CASSSGIYTEAFF; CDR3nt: TGTGCCAGCAGTTCAGGGATATACACTGAAGCTTTCTTT
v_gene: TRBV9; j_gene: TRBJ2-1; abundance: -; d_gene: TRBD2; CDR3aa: CASSVAFGTSGRAGNEQFF; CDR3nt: TGTGCCAGCAGCGTAGCTTTTGGGACTAGCGGGAGGGCCGGCAATGAGCAGTTCTTC
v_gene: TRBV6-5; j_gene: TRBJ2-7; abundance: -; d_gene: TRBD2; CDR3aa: CASSYLAGPYEQYF; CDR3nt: TGTGCCAGCAGTTACCTAGCGGGACCTTACGAGCAGTACTTC
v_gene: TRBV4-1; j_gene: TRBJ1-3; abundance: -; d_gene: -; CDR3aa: CASSQESGGRWDRNTIYF; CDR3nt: TGCGCCAGCAGCCAAGAGAGTGGGGGCAGGTGGGATAGAAACACCATATATTTT
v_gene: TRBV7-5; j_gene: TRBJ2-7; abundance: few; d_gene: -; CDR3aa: CVRSTTSRDEQYF; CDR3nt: TGTGTCAGAAGCACGACGTCTCGGGACGAGCAGTACTTC
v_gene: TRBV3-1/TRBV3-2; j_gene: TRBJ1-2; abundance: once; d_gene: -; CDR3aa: CASSHGDRSYTF; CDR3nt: TGTGCCAGCAGCCACGGAGACCGAAGCTACACCTTC
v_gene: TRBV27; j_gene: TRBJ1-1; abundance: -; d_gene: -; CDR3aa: CASSLRGLGSTEAFF; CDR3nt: TGTGCCAGCAGTTTACGGGGATTGGGGTCCACTGAAGCTTTCTTT
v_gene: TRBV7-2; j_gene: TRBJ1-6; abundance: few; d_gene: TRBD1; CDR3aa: CASSQQGGGDHSPLHF; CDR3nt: TGTGCCAGCAGCCAACAGGGGGGCGGGGATCATTCACCCCTCCACTTT
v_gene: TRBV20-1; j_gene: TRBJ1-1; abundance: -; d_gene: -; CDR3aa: CSARWNTEAFF; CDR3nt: TGCAGTGCCCGGTGGAACACTGAAGCTTTCTTT
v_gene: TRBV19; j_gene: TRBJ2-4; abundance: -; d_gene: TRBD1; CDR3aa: CASSITWTGGMKNIQYF; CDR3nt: TGTGCCAGTAGTATAACCTGGACAGGGGGGATGAAAAACATTCAGTACTTC
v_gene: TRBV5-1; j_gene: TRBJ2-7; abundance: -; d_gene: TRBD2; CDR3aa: CASSLGLAGTTYEQYF; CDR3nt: TGCGCCAGCAGCTTGGGGCTAGCGGGAACCACCTACGAGCAGTACTTC
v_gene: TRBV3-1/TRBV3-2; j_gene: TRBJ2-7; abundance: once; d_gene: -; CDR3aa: CASSQGLRDKAYEQYF; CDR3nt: TGTGCCAGCAGCCAAGGTCTCCGGGACAAAGCCTACGAGCAGTACTTC
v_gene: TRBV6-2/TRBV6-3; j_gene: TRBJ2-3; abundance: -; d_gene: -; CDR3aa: CASSYIFGAADTQYF; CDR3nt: TGTGCCAGCAGTTACATTTTTGGGGCGGCAGATACGCAGTATTTT
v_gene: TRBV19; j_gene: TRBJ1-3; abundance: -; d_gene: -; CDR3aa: CASSGAIGNTIYF; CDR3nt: TGTGCCAGTAGTGGGGCAATTGGAAACACCATATATTTT
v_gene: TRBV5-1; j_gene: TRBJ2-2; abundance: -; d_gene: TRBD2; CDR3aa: CASSLAGTSGRAPGELFF; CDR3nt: TGCGCCAGCAGCTTGGCCGGGACTAGCGGGAGGGCCCCCGGGGAGCTGTTTTTT
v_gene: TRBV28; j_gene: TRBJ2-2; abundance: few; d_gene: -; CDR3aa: CASSLLSGELFF; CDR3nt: TGTGCCAGCAGTTTACTCTCCGGGGAGCTGTTTTTT
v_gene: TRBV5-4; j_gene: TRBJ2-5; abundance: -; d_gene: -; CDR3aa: CASSDRGANQETQYF; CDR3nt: TGTGCCAGCAGCGACCGGGGGGCCAACCAAGAGACCCAGTACTTC
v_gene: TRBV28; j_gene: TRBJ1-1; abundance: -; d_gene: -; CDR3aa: CASSFTGSHTEAFF; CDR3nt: TGTGCCAGCAGTTTTACAGGGTCCCACACTGAAGCTTTCTTT
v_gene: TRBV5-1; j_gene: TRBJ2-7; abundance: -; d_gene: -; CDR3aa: CASSLGGLSYEQYF; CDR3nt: TGCGCCAGCAGCTTGGGCGGTCTCTCCTACGAGCAGTACTTC
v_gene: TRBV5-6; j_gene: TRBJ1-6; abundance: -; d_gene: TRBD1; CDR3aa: CASSLQGVSSPLHF; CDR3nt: TGTGCCAGCAGTCTCCAGGGGGTTAGTTCACCCCTCCACTTT
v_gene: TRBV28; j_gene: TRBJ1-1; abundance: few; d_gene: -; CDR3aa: CASSLLGENTEAFF; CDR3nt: TGTGCCAGCAGTTTACTAGGGGAGAACACTGAAGCTTTCTTT
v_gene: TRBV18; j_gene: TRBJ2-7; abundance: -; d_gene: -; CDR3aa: CASSASSGFGSSYEQYF; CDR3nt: TGTGCCAGCTCAGCTAGCAGCGGATTCGGGAGCTCCTACGAGCAGTACTTC